These 16 T cell receptor beta chains share one sample of origin, sequenced in a study (dated by TCRdb to about 2016). Library preparation was by RT-PCR. TCRdb shows the sequencer as Illumina MiSeq. TCRdb's own reprocessing of the public reads used fastp at Q25 and MiXCR and kept productive beta chains. Rows with a matching CDR3 protein are joined into one entry that keeps the most common DNA and genes. This sample gives 650,000 to 800,000 distinct CDR3 sequences in total; approximately 15% of them show up just once. In total, the top ten clones hold 3.6% of the sample. Sequencing was performed on memory CD4+ T cells from blood. The receptor source for this set is a female donor in good health, serving as a healthy control.

The chain is built from TRBV11-2 and TRBJ2-3; TRBD2 matches 10 bases. Germline-derived CDR1 and CDR2 are SGHAT and FQNNGV. CDR3 size: 16 residues. With 4 bases clipped from V and 3 bases from J, the junction kept 7 bases outside the gene matches. The CDR3 sequence: CASSYLSGGATDTQYF. CDR3 nucleotide sequence: TGTGCCAGCAGCTACCTGAGCGGGGGGGCAACAGATACGCAGTATTTT.

This clonotype appeared many times. J is TRBJ2-3 and V is TRBV20-1; D uncertain. Trimming pared 5 bases from V and 0 bases from J, leaving 9 bases between. This CDR3 is built from 13 residues. CDR1 DFQATT and CDR2 SNEGSKA come from the germline V gene (reference sequence). DNA of the CDR3: TGCAGTGCTCGACGACGTAGCACAGATACGCAGTATTTT. Translating it yields CSARRRSTDTQYF.

The V call is TRBV7-9, the J call TRBJ1-1; a weak D match, TRBD1 (5 bases). CDR3 length equals 13 residues. Germline assignment: CDR1 SEHNR and CDR2 FQNEAQ (reference sequence). Deletions cut 5 bases from V and 4 bases from J, with 11 bases between. This chain's CDR3 is CASSNPGGTEAFF. The CDR3 DNA follows: TGTGCCAGCAGCAACCCTGGGGGCACTGAAGCTTTCTTT.

The sample holds a few counts of this clonotype. The chain combines TRBV19 with TRBJ2-4, with TRBD2 matching 14 bases. This CDR3 region has 15 residues. J gave up 7 bases and V 3 bases, and 2 bases lay outside the gene matches. Germline CDR1 and CDR2: LNHDA and SQIVND (reference sequence). CDR3 protein: CASSMGTSGGNIQYF. CDR3 DNA: TGTGCCAGTAGTATGGGGACTAGCGGGGGCAACATTCAGTACTTC.

The chain joins TRBV29-1 to TRBJ1-1, with D possibly TRBD1 on 5 matching bases. Germline CDR1 and CDR2: SQVTM and ANQGSEA. This CDR3 is built from 11 residues. V lost 7 bases and J lost 3, with 9 bases in between. CDR3 sequence: CSAGGDTEAFF. The CDR3 nucleotides read TGCAGCGCCGGGGGGGACACTGAAGCTTTCTTT.

The chain is built from TRBV24-1 and TRBJ2-5, with TRBD2 matching 9 bases. Germline lookup yields CDR1 KGHDR and CDR2 SFDVKD. The CDR3 is made up of 15 amino acids. Germline trimming cut 5 bases from V and 4 bases from J; bases unmatched to any gene: 7. The CDR3 loop reads CATSGSLAGLETQYF. In nucleotides, the CDR3 is TGTGCCACCAGTGGATCACTAGCGGGTTTAGAGACCCAGTACTTC.

The chain couples TRBV20-1 to TRBJ2-2; D remains unclear. The germline CDR1 and CDR2 sequences are DFQATT and SNEGSKA (reference sequence). This CDR3 is 13 amino acids long. Trimming cost V 0 bases and J 5 bases, with 7 bases left between them. The CDR3 coding sequence is TGCAGTGCTAGAGATCAGCGAACCGGGGAGCTGTTTTTT. It codes for CSARDQRTGELFF.

This clonotype was detected ten times or more. The V call is TRBV5-1, the J call TRBJ2-1; no firm D call. V lost 3 bases, J lost 12 bases, and 10 bases lay in between. CDR1 and CDR2 (germline): SGHRS, YFSETQ. This CDR3 has 11 residues. This CDR3 is CASSWGNRQFF. CDR3 DNA sequence: TGCGCCAGCAGCTGGGGAAATCGGCAGTTCTTC.

The chain is built from TRBV20-1 and TRBJ2-5; TRBD2 aligns across 7 bases. CDR1 is DFQATT and CDR2 is SNEGSKA in the germline V gene (reference sequence). Trimming took 6 bases from V and 5 from J; bases not matched to a gene: 6. There are 12 residues in the CDR3. This chain's CDR3 is CSAPMGGETQYF. CDR3 DNA sequence: TGCAGTGCCCCAATGGGGGGGGAGACCCAGTACTTC.

There are many counts of this clonotype. The chain combines TRBV5-5 with TRBJ1-1, with D possibly matching TRBD1 (5 bases). This CDR3 is built from 14 residues. V lost 2 bases to trimming and J lost 6 bases, with 14 bases between them. CDR1 is SGHKS, CDR2 YYEKEE, per germline (reference sequence). This CDR3 is CASSLTQVGSEAFF. The CDR3 DNA is TGTGCCAGCAGCTTAACACAGGTGGGGTCTGAAGCTTTCTTT.

The chain employs TRBV27 and TRBJ1-1; 7 positions match TRBD1. Trimming removed 6 bases from V and 1 base from J; junction bases left unmatched: 11. Germline V gives CDR1 MNHEY, CDR2 SMNVEV (reference sequence). This CDR3 spans 16 amino acids. The CDR3 protein is CASRGWDRLRNTEAFF. The CDR3 DNA sequence: TGTGCCAGCAGGGGCTGGGACAGACTCAGGAACACTGAAGCTTTCTTT.

This sequence joins TRBV12-3 or TRBV12-4 and TRBJ1-5; TRBD1 is a possible D gene (6 bases). The CDR3 has 14 residues. V lost 7 bases, J lost 4 bases, and 14 bases lay in between. The DNA of the CDR3 is TGTGCCAGCACAGGGGAGGCCCTAAATCAGCCCCAGCATTTT. Amino acids: CASTGEALNQPQHF.

Notes on this clonotype: Relative to the germline gene, one junction end is altered; a read error may explain this. V usage is TRBV2 and J usage is TRBJ1-2, with 8 bases fitting TRBD1. CDR3 length: 13 amino acids. The germline gives CDR1 SNHLY, CDR2 FYNNEI. CDR3 DNA sequence: TGTGCCAGCAGCGAAGACAGGGGAGATGGCTACACCTTC. Amino acids: CASSEDRGDGYTF.

The sample holds many counts of this clonotype. An end of the junction differs from the germline gene, which may be a read error. The chain uses TRBV6-6 and TRBJ2-2; D is unresolved. Germline V CDR1 and CDR2: MNHNY, SVGAGI (reference sequence). This CDR3 contains 12 residues. CDR3 bases: TGTGCCAGCAGCTACTCGGGCGGGGAGCTGTTTTTT. This encodes CASSYSGGELFF.

In this sample, this clonotype turned up once. At one end, the junction sequence differs from germline, possibly due to a read error. The CDR3 spells CAGRGTSGANVLTF. For the CDR3, the DNA is TGTGCCGGCAGAGGGACATCTGGGGCCAACGTCCTGACTTTC. This chain connects TRBV12-3 or TRBV12-4 to TRBJ2-6, with D maybe TRBD1 (6 bases). This CDR3 has 14 residues.

The CDR3 is CASSVGLAMGHEQFF. The CDR3 DNA follows: TGTGCCAGCAGCGTCGGACTAGCGATGGGTCATGAGCAGTTCTTC. The rearrangement joins TRBV2 to TRBJ2-1, with TRBD2 identical over 9 bases. The CDR3 consists of 15 residues. V was pared by 6 bases and J by 8 bases, with 11 bases of the junction left unmatched. Germline CDR1 SNHLY, CDR2 FYNNEI.